A selection of T cell receptor beta chains follows, all from one sample in a study of early T cells in non-severe SARS-CoV-2 infection. TCRdb reanalysed the 5' RACE reads using MiXCR and keeps one entry per CDR3 protein. Of fewer than 90,000 distinct CDR3 sequences listed, roughly 13% are singletons. The sequenced sample consisted of whole blood. The receptors were gathered from an adult who was a healthcare worker with PCR-confirmed SARS-CoV-2 infection or an uninfected control (not recorded which). Both conserved end residues are part of each CDR3. Each record gives: clone size, D gene, V gene, J gene, CDR3 protein, CDR3 DNA. A D gene is named only where the DNA matches it firmly. Clone sizes are given selectively: once, few, many, or a class where the clone is expanded.

>-|-|TRBV3-1|TRBJ1-1
CASSQEVHTEAFF
TGTGCCAGCAGCCAAGAGGTACACACTGAAGCTTTCTTT
>once|-|TRBV7-8|TRBJ2-2
CASSAARNTGELFF
TGTGCCAGCAGCGCAGCCCGGAACACCGGGGAGCTGTTTTTT
>-|-|TRBV7-9|TRBJ2-5
CARPQMTETQYF
TGTGCCAGACCGCAGATGACGGAGACCCAGTACTTC
>few|TRBD2|TRBV7-9|TRBJ2-5
CASSSLAGGPMQETQYF
TGTGCCAGCAGCTCGTTAGCGGGGGGACCTATGCAAGAGACCCAGTACTTC
>few|-|TRBV3-1|TRBJ1-1
CASTDLPGTEAFF
TGTGCCAGCACAGACCTACCGGGCACTGAAGCTTTCTTT
>-|TRBD1|TRBV5-1|TRBJ1-2
CASSLAGTETYGYTF
TGCGCCAGCAGCTTGGCCGGGACAGAGACCTATGGCTACACCTTC
>-|TRBD1|TRBV28|TRBJ2-4
CASSQDRGKDKNIQYF
TGTGCCAGCAGTCAGGACAGGGGGAAGGACAAAAACATTCAGTACTTC
>many|TRBD2|TRBV7-3|TRBJ2-3
CASSSGTSGTPSTDTQYF
TGTGCCAGCAGCTCCGGGACTAGCGGGACCCCTAGCACAGATACGCAGTATTTT
>-|TRBD2|TRBV5-1|TRBJ2-7
CASREDNYEQYF
TGCGCCAGTCGGGAGGACAACTACGAGCAGTACTTC
>many|TRBD2|TRBV19|TRBJ2-3
CASSSGGIDTQYF
TGTGCCAGTAGTTCGGGGGGGATAGATACGCAGTATTTT
>-|-|TRBV2|TRBJ2-5
CATGVQETQYF
TGTGCCACAGGGGTCCAAGAGACCCAGTACTTC
>-|-|TRBV6-1|TRBJ2-6
CASSEVSLLSSGANVLTF
TGTGCCAGCAGTGAAGTGTCACTACTCAGCTCTGGGGCCAACGTCCTGACTTTC
>many|TRBD1|TRBV5-1|TRBJ1-1
CASSWGQGEGEAFF
TGCGCCAGCAGCTGGGGACAGGGGGAGGGTGAAGCTTTCTTT
>-|-|TRBV7-2|TRBJ2-7
CASIPQGDEAHEQYF
TGTGCCAGCATCCCTCAGGGCGATGAAGCACACGAGCAGTACTTC
>many|-|TRBV6-6|TRBJ2-2
CASSYDPGATGELFF
TGTGCCAGCAGTTACGATCCGGGTGCCACCGGGGAGCTGTTTTTT
>-|TRBD1|TRBV3-1|TRBJ2-5
CASSHLQGAGETQYF
TGTGCCAGCAGCCACCTACAGGGGGCCGGGGAGACCCAGTACTTC
>-|-|TRBV5-4|TRBJ1-1
CASSLADRKIEAFF
TGTGCCAGCAGCTTGGCGGACAGAAAGATTGAAGCTTTCTTT
>few|-|TRBV28|TRBJ1-6
CASSLSQINSPLHF
TGTGCCAGCAGTTTATCACAGATTAATTCACCCCTCCACTTT
>few|-|TRBV13|TRBJ2-1
CASSPRDWDNEQFF
TGTGCCAGCAGCCCCCGGGACTGGGACAATGAGCAGTTCTTC
>few|-|TRBV7-9|TRBJ2-5
CAGGASGEETQYF
TGTGCGGGGGGGGCTAGCGGCGAAGAGACCCAGTACTTC
>-|-|TRBV5-1|TRBJ1-1
CASTITSGEWAEAFF
TGCGCCAGCACCATCACGTCAGGGGAGTGGGCTGAAGCTTTCTTT
>-|TRBD1|TRBV14|TRBJ2-7
CASSQARTGAYEQYF
TGTGCCAGCAGCCAAGCTCGGACAGGGGCCTACGAGCAGTACTTC
>-|-|TRBV10-3|TRBJ1-4
CAISVGASGTQNEKLFF
TGTGCCATCAGTGTCGGCGCCTCCGGGACTCAGAATGAAAAACTGTTTTTT